One T cell receptor beta chain is described in this entry. This clone's antigen is unknown. Base qualities were left out, and no much larger clone turns up one base away. The sample is drawn from a study of beta chain features in type 1 diabetes (dated by TCRdb to the late 2010s). For the study in its entirety: Patients and healthy donors did not differ in mean age, gender distribution, total cell number or subset yield. In the study, recently diagnosed type 1 diabetes patients and matched healthy donors were compared on the TCRB repertoires of their sorted circulating CD4+ T cell subsets. Regulatory and stem cell-like memory subsets were obtained from only 8 patients and roughly 8 healthy donors, while naive and central memory subsets were obtained from all 30 or so donors. Across all samples, fewer than 130 million sorted cells were examined, and cell number per subset correlated strongly with RNA yield.

A single peripheral blood draw of about 116 mL on average was collected from each donor into heparinised tubes. Naive, central memory, regulatory and stem cell-like memory CD4+ T cells were sorted on a BD FACSAria II using a panel including CD45RO, CCR7, CD25, CD127, CD95 and CD27. All sorted populations exceeded 98% purity. PBMCs were isolated immediately by Lymphoprep density gradient centrifugation and stained directly without culture. To minimize batch effects, samples were stained and sorted in pairs, one healthy donor with one patient per experiment. The entire amount of isolated RNA was reverse transcribed using the High Capacity cDNA Reverse Transcription Kit, so the sequenced TCRB transcripts were expressed ones. Naive, central memory and regulatory T cell samples underwent deep immunoSEQ sequencing, averaging about 3.57 million total reads per sample. Sorted cells were lysed in RLT buffer, and RNA was extracted using DNase-treated RNeasy Micro or Mini kits according to cell number. To prevent cross-contamination, each cell subset was processed individually, whereas patient and healthy donor samples were processed jointly. Using the immunoSEQ multiplex PCR, TCRB sequences were amplified from cDNA into 87-bp fragments spanning the CDR3 region. The amplicons were sequenced using the Illumina HiSeq platform. The study's own analysis went as follows. Synthetic template baselines were used to correct PCR bias computationally, reads within Hamming distance 2 were collapsed, and singletons that could not be merged were discarded. Reads were aligned against IMGT so that V, D and J genes, CDR3 length and insertions or deletions at six rearrangement sites could be assigned. Within each subset, clonotype counts were normalized to the number of sorted cells before true diversity and Gini coefficients were calculated with the tcR R package. Repertoire sharing was quantified using the overlap coefficient calculated on TCRB nucleotide sequences. As a proxy for the pre-selection repertoire, out-of-frame TCRB sequences from naive cells were analyzed. TCRdb took this table from immuneACCESS and kept in-frame rearrangements with V and J called. Such tables lack part of the clones; where checked against another copy, unresolved V genes explain under half of the gap, and the rest is unexplained. The V and J calls and clone size come from that table; D and trimming were worked out from the DNA. The sample profile shows hundreds of thousands of clones; roughly 12% of them were found once. The top ten hold around 0.015% of the sample.

The full study reports these points: At VDJ recombination sites, type 1 diabetes patients had fewer insertions and more deleted nucleotides, which implies abnormalities in thymic rearrangement. Because cDNA was sequenced instead of genomic DNA, highly expressing activated cells could be over-represented, though the groups showed no difference in activation or CD3 levels. Shorter templates might have been favored by PCR, but patient and control samples were amplified and corrected together, so both groups would have been affected equally by any skew. Only small numbers of individuals were included in the HLA sub-analyses, which left unresolved whether HLA type had any influence on TCRB rearrangement. In all four CD4+ subsets, TCRB CDR3 length was moderately but significantly shorter in type 1 diabetes patients. The naive, central memory and regulatory TCRB repertoires appeared to resemble one another more closely among patients than among healthy donors.

Sequenced material: naive CD4+ T cells from blood. The cell subset or site label of this sample denotes: true naive CD4+ T cells. This TCR derives from a man aged 18 to 35 in good health.

CDR3 sequence: CASSSGSWRNSTDTQYF. The sequence in DNA is TGTGCCAGCAGCTCCGGGTCTTGGCGGAACAGCACAGATACGCAGTATTTT. The chain is made from TRBV11-3 and TRBJ2-3; there is no confident call for the D gene. V is reduced by 4 bases and J by 0 bases, leaving a spacing of 17 bases between them. CDR3 length: 17 amino acids, cysteine to phenylalanine. Just the 51-base CDR3 DNA is kept, in frame starting at base 1. Via the germline V gene, CDR1 is SGHNT and CDR2 YENEEA. The variable domain in full, with residues beyond the CDR3 obtained from the reference TRBV11-3 and TRBJ2-3 genes, is EAGVVQSPRYKIIEKKQPVAFWCNPISGHNTLYWYLQNLGQGPELLIRYENEEAVDDSQLPKDRFSAERLKGVDSTLKIQPAELGDSAVYLCASSSGSWRNSTDTQYFGPGTRLTVL.